Shown below are 2 T cell receptor beta chains from a single sample sequenced in a study of cytomegalovirus exposure and HLA in healthy donors. The PCR contained 60 Vbeta and 13 Jbeta primers. Measured with immunoSEQ multiplex PCR; TCRdb has only the in-frame clones, and not every one. Here the sample spans about 120,000 clones, 81% being singletons. Specimen: PBMCs. Source of these receptors: a man between 18 and 29 years old in good health and CMV-seronegative.

V is TRBV2 and J is TRBJ2-5; D possibly corresponds to TRBD1 (5 bases). V was pared by 7 bases and J by 5 bases, with 20 bases between. Germline V CDR1 and CDR2: SNHLY, FYNNEI. CDR3 length equals 15 residues. The CDR3 loop reads CASTMSQQDYETQYF. DNA for the CDR3: TGTGCCAGCACCATGTCCCAACAGGATTACGAGACCCAGTACTTC.

This chain connects TRBV6-4 to TRBJ2-3; no clear D gene. The V gene's germline CDR1 is MRHNA and CDR2 SNTAGT. V was shortened by 0 bases and J by 1 base, with 8 bases between the two germline ends. The CDR3 spans 15 residues. Written as DNA, the CDR3 is TGTGCCAGCAGTGACTCCGAAGGAGGCACAGATACGCAGTATTTT. This translates into CASSDSEGGTDTQYF.